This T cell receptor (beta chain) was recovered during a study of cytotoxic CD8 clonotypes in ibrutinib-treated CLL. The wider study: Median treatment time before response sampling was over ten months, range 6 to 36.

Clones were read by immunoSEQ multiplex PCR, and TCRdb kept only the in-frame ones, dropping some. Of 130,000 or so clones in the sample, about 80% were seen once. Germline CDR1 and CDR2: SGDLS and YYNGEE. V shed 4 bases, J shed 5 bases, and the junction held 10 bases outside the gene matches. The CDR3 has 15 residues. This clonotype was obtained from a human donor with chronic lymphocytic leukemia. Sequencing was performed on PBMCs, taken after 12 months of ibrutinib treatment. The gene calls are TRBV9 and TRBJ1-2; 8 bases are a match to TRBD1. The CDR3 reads CASSSYSQGAYGYTF. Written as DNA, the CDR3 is TGTGCCAGCAGCTCATACAGTCAGGGGGCGTATGGCTACACCTTC.